The T cell receptor beta chain described here comes from a study of T cells in women clearing cervical HPV infection. Turning to this clone: The DNA ends 3 residues before the CDR3 does, and the rest of the CDR3 is filled in from the germline J gene.

Only in-frame clones appear in the TCRdb table, and some are missing; sequencing was by immunoSEQ multiplex PCR. This sample's table reports approximately 17,000 clones. The CDR3 length is 16 residues. The germline V gene encodes CDR1 ENHRY and CDR2 SYGVKD. Trimming removed 0 bases at V and 1 base at J, with 12 bases between. The chain carries TRBV10-3 and TRBJ1-1; the D is unclear. This TCR was recovered from a woman aged 18-70 years with a cervical HPV16 infection that either progressed to CIN3+ or cleared (not recorded which). The source material was blood buffy coat. The sequenced CDR3 bases are TGTGCCATCAGTGAGTCTGGTGGCAGGTCGAACACTGAA. It yields the protein CAISESGGRSNTE. The entire CDR3 is CAISESGGRSNTEAFF.